These 14 T cell receptor beta chains were all obtained from the same sample, sequenced in a study of CD8 T cells in ankylosing spondylitis. TCRdb reanalysed the 5' RACE reads using MiXCR and keeps one entry per CDR3 protein. Of about 250,000 distinct CDR3 sequences listed, roughly 32% are singletons. Sequences were obtained from blood, either unsorted or a sorted T cell fraction (not recorded which). The source is a male donor with ankylosing spondylitis or in good health (not recorded which).

This clonotype was seen a single time. This chain uses TRBV10-1 with TRBJ2-7; D perhaps matches TRBD1 (5 bases). CDR1 WNHNN and CDR2 SYGVQD come from the germline V gene (reference sequence). Between the trimmed V and J ends, which lost 3 bases and 6 bases, there was a span of 12 bases. This CDR3 is 13 amino acids long. The CDR3 is CASSDFQGGEQYF. The CDR3, as DNA: TGCGCCAGCAGTGACTTTCAGGGTGGCGAGCAGTACTTC.

V and J are TRBV12-3 or TRBV12-4 and TRBJ2-7, with TRBD1 identical over 11 bases. This CDR3 region has 16 residues. V gave up 6 bases and J gave up 2 bases; unmatched junction bases: 9. This CDR3 reads CASRSRDRGITYEQYF. Here the CDR3 DNA reads TGTGCCAGCAGGTCTCGGGACAGGGGGATTACCTACGAGCAGTACTTC.

This chain links TRBV11-2 with TRBJ2-3; the D gene could be TRBD1 or TRBD2 (5 bases each). V lost 7 bases and J 2 bases, leaving 34 bases between the germline ends. The CDR3 has 21 amino acids. Germline values: CDR1 SGHAT, CDR2 FQNNGV. The CDR3 coding sequence is TGTGCCAGCACCCTGGCCCGGGACCTATCCCTCCCAGGGTTAAACACAGATACGCAGTATTTT. Protein: CASTLARDLSLPGLNTDTQYF. Complete variable domain (other parts from reference TRBV11-2 and TRBJ2-3): EAGVAQSPRYKIIEKRQSVAFWCNPISGHATLYWYQQILGQGPKLLIQFQNNGVVDDSQLPKDRFSAERLKGVDSTLKIQPAKLEDSAVYLCASTLARDLSLPGLNTDTQYFGPGTRLTVL.

This clonotype was seen a handful of times. The germline gene is not matched at one end of the junction; a read error may be the cause. The V call is TRBV3-1, the J call TRBJ1-2; D is ambiguous. Germline assignment: CDR1 LGHDT and CDR2 YNNKEL (reference sequence). This CDR3 contains 12 residues. The CDR3 spells CASSTQAAPQAF. The CDR3 coding sequence is TGTGCCAGCAGCACCCAGGCGGCACCCCAGGCCTTC.

This sequence joins TRBV5-1 and TRBJ2-1; the match to TRBD1 covers 9 bases. The J segment lost 7 bases and the V segment lost 3 bases, leaving 11 bases of the junction unmatched. Germline V CDR1 and CDR2: SGHRS, YFSETQ. The CDR3 spans 16 residues. The CDR3 region has the DNA TGCGCCAGCAGCTGGGAACAGGGGGCCTCCGGGAATGAGCAGTTCTTC. Protein product: CASSWEQGASGNEQFF. Complete variable domain (other parts from reference TRBV5-1 and TRBJ2-1): KAGVTQTPRYLIKTRGQQVTLSCSPISGHRSVSWYQQTPGQGLQFLFEYFSETQRNKGNFPGRFSGRQFSNSRSEMNVSTLELGDSALYLCASSWEQGASGNEQFFGPGTRLTVL.

The chain links TRBV30 to TRBJ2-7, with 9 bases identical to TRBD2. Trimming cost V 4 bases and J 3 bases; bases outside gene matches: 10. The CDR3 extends over 15 amino acids. Per the germline V gene, CDR1 is GTSNPN and CDR2 is SVGIG (reference sequence). CDR3 nucleotides: TGTGCCTGGACCATGCGGCGGGGGGGACACTACGAGCAGTACTTC. Protein product: CAWTMRRGGHYEQYF.

V and J are TRBV29-1 and TRBJ1-1; D may be TRBD1 (5 bases). In germline, CDR1 is SQVTM, CDR2 ANQGSEA. The CDR3 sequence is 17 residues long. Trimming took 1 base from V and 0 from J, leaving 18 bases between them. The CDR3 coding sequence is TGCAGCGTTGAAGGGGCTCGCGGGGCCGCAATGAACACTGAAGCTTTCTTT. Its protein is CSVEGARGAAMNTEAFF.

This clonotype showed up just a few times. The CDR3 here is CSAPEGWGANVLTF. CDR3 nucleotides: TGCAGTGCCCCGGAAGGGTGGGGGGCCAACGTCCTGACTTTC. The rearrangement links TRBV20-1 to TRBJ2-6; no firm D call. V lost 6 bases and J lost 4, with 13 bases in between. The CDR3 covers 14 residues. The germline V gene has CDR1 DFQATT and CDR2 SNEGSKA (reference sequence).

This clonotype was detected a few times. The rearrangement links TRBV6-6 to TRBJ2-3; D may be TRBD2 (5 bases). Trimming removed 6 bases from V and 6 bases from J, with 13 bases in between. CDR3 length: 13 residues. Germline V gene lookup returns CDR1 MNHNY and CDR2 SVGAGI (reference sequence). CDR3 amino acids: CASRGASKDTQYF. DNA for the CDR3: TGTGCCAGCAGGGGAGCCTCTAAGGATACGCAGTATTTT.

V and J are TRBV6-5 and TRBJ1-2; no clear D gene. Trimming took 0 bases from V and 8 from J, leaving 16 bases between them. Germline V gives CDR1 MNHEY, CDR2 SVGAGI. The CDR3 is 15 residues long. CDR3 sequence: CASSYSIWGKEGYTF. Written as DNA, the CDR3 is TGTGCCAGCAGTTACTCGATATGGGGAAAAGAGGGCTACACCTTC.

This clonotype was seen a few times. The chain is built from TRBV20-1 and TRBJ2-3; no firm D call. V was shortened by 0 bases and J by 5 bases, with 9 bases between the two germline ends. Germline lookup yields CDR1 DFQATT and CDR2 SNEGSKA (reference sequence). CDR3 size: 13 residues. This CDR3 reads CSARDGWEDTQYF. The CDR3, as DNA: TGCAGTGCTAGAGATGGCTGGGAAGATACGCAGTATTTT.

This rearrangement joins TRBV6-1 to TRBJ2-5; D is unresolved. The CDR3 runs 14 residues. Looked up from germline, CDR1 is MNHNS and CDR2 is SASEGT. The V and J ends lost 5 bases and 5 bases respectively, with 15 bases between them. In DNA form, the CDR3 reads TGTGCCAGCAGTCCATACGGGCCGTGGGAGACCCAGTACTTC. Amino acid sequence: CASSPYGPWETQYF.

This clonotype was counted only a few times. The chain is built from TRBV27 and TRBJ1-4; TRBD1 might be the D (6 bases). The CDR3 has 13 residues. Trimming left V 10 bases short and J 8 bases short, with 17 bases between. CDR1 MNHEY and CDR2 SMNVEV come from the germline V gene (reference sequence). The CDR3 here is CATPSGAAEKLFF. The CDR3 nucleotides are TGTGCCACCCCTTCGGGGGCGGCGGAAAAACTGTTTTTT. Using reference TRBV27 and TRBJ1-4 for the parts outside the CDR3, the full variable domain is EAQVTQNPRYLITVTGKKLTVTCSQNMNHEYMSWYRQDPGLGLRQIYYSMNVEVTDKGDVPEGYKVSRKEKRNFPLILESPSPNQTSLYFCATPSGAAEKLFFGSGTQLSVL.

This sequence joins TRBV10-1 and TRBJ2-1; TRBD2 agrees at 13 bases. CDR1 is WNHNN and CDR2 is SYGVQD in the germline V gene (reference sequence). The CDR3 loop spans 16 amino acids. V lost 0 bases to trimming and J lost 7 bases; unmatched junction nucleotides: 3. The CDR3 sequence: CASSESRGLAGNEQFF. The CDR3 DNA is TGCGCCAGCAGTGAGTCCCGGGGACTAGCGGGGAATGAGCAGTTCTTC.